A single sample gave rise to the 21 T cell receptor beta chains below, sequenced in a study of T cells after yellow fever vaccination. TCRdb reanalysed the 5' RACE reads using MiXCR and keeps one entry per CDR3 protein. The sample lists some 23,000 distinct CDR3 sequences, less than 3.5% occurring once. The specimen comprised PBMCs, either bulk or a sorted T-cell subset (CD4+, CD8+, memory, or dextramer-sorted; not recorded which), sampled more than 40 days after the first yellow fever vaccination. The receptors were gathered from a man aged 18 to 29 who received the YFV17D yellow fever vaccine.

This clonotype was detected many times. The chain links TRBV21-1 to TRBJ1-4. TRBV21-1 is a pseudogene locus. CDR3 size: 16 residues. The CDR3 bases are TGTGCCAGCAGCAAAGCGGGGAGGGACGGCGATGAAAAACTGTTTTTT. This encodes CASSKAGRDGDEKLFF.

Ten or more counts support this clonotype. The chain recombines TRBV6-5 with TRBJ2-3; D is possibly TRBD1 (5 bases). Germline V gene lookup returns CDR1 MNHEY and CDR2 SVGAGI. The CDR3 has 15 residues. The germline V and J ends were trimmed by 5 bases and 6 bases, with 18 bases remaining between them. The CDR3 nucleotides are TGTGCCAGCAGTCCACAGGTCACGCGGAAGGATACGCAGTATTTT. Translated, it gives CASSPQVTRKDTQYF.

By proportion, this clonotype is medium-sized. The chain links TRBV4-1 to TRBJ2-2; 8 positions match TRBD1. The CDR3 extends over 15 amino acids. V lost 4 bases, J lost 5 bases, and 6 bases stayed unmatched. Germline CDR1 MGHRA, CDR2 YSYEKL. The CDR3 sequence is CASSLGQGRTGELFF. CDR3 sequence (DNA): TGCGCCAGCAGCCTTGGACAGGGTAGGACCGGGGAGCTGTTTTTT.

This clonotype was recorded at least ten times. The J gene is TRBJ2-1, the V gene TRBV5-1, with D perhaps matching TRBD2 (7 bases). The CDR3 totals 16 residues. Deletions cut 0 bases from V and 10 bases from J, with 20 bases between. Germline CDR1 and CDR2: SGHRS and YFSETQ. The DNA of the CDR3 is TGCGCCAGCAGCTTGGATGGGCGGGGGCCAGCTCGGGAGCAGTTCTTC. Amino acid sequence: CASSLDGRGPAREQFF. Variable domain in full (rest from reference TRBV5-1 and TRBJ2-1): KAGVTQTPRYLIKTRGQQVTLSCSPISGHRSVSWYQQTPGQGLQFLFEYFSETQRNKGNFPGRFSGRQFSNSRSEMNVSTLELGDSALYLCASSLDGRGPAREQFFGPGTRLTVL.

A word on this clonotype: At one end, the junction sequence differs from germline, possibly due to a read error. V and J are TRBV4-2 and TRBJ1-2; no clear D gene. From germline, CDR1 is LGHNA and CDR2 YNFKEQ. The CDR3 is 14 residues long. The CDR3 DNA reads TGTGCCATCAGCCCCGGGCTGCTGTGCTGGGGCTACACCTTC. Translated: CAISPGLLCWGYTF.

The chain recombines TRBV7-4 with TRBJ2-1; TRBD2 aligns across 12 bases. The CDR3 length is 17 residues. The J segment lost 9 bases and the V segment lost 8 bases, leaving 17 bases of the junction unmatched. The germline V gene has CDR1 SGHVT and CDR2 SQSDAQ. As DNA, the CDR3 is TGTGCCAGCTGCGGGCAGATCGGACTAGCGGGGACGGGTGAGCAGTTCTTC. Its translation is CASCGQIGLAGTGEQFF.

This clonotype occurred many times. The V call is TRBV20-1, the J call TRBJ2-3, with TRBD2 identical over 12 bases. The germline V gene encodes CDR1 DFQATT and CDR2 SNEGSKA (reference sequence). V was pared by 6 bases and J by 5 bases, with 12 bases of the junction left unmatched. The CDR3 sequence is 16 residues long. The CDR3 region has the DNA TGCAGTGCCCAATCCCCTAGCGGGGGGGTAGGAGATACGCAGTATTTT. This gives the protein CSAQSPSGGVGDTQYF.

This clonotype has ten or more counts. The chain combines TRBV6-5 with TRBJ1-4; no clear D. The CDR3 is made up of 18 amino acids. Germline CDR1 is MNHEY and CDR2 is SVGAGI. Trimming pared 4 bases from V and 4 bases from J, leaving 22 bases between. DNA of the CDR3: TGTGCCAGCAGTTGGGATTTTCGTTCGTCCGCCTTTAATGAAAAACTGTTTTTT. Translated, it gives CASSWDFRSSAFNEKLFF.

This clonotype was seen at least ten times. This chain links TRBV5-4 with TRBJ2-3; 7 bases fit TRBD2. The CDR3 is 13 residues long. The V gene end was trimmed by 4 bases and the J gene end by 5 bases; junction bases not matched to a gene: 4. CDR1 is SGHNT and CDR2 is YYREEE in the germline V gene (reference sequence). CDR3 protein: CASSGLVEDTQYF. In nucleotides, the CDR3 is TGTGCCAGCAGCGGACTAGTGGAAGATACGCAGTATTTT.

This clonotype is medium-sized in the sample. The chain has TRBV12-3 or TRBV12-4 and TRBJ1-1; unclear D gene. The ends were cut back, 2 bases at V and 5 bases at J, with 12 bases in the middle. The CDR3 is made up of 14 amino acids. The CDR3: CASSLTEVDTEAFF. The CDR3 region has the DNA TGTGCCAGCAGTTTAACTGAAGTGGATACTGAAGCTTTCTTT.

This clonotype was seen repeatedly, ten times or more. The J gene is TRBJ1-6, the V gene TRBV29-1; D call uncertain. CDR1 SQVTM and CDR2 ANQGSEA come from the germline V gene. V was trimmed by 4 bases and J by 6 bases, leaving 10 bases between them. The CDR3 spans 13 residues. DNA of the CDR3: TGCAGCGTTGGTGAGGACTTTAATTCACCCCTCCACTTT. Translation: CSVGEDFNSPLHF.

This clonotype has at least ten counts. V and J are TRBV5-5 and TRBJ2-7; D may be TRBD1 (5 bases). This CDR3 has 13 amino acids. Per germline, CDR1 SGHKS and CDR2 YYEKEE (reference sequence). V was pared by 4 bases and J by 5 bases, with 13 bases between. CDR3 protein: CASSPGLRDEQYV. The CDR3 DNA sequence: TGTGCCAGCAGCCCCGGGCTCAGGGACGAGCAGTACGTC.

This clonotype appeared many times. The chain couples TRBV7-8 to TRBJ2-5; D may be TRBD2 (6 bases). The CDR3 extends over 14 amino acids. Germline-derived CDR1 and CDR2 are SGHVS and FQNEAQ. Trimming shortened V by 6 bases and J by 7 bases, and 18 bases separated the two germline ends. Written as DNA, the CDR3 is TGTGCCAGCAGACCTAACTTAATGGGGGGGACCCAGTACTTC. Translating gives CASRPNLMGGTQYF.

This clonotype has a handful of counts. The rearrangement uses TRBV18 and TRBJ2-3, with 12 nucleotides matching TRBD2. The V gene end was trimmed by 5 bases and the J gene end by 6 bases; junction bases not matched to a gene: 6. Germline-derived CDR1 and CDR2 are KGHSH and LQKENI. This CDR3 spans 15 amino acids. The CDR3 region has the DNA TGTGCCAGCTCAATTGGACTAGCGGGGAGTGATACGCAGTATTTT. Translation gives CASSIGLAGSDTQYF.

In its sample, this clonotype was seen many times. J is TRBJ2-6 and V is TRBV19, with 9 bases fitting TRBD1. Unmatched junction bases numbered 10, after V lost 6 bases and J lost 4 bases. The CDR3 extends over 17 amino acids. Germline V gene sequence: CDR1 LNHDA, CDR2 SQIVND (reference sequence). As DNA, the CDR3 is TGTGCCAGTAGCTGGACAGGGGCCCTTAGGGGGGCCAACGTCCTGACTTTC. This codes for CASSWTGALRGANVLTF.

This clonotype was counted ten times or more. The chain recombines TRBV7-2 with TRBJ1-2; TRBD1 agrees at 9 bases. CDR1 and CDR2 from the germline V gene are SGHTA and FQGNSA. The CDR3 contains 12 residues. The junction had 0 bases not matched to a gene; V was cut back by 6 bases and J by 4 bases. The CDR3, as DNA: TGTGCCAGCAGGGACAGGGGCTATGGCTACACCTTC. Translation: CASRDRGYGYTF. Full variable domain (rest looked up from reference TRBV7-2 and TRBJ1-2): GAGVSQSPSNKVTEKGKDVELRCDPISGHTALYWYRQSLGQGLEFLIYFQGNSAPDKSGLPSDRFSAERTGGSVSTLTIQRTQQEDSAVYLCASRDRGYGYTFGSGTRLTVV.

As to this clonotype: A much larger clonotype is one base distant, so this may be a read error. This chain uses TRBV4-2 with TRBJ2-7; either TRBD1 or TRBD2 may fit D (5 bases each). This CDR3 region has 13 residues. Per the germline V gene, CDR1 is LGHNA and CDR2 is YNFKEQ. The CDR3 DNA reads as TGTGCCAGCAGCCAAGAGTGGGGCTGGGAGCACTACGTC. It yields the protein CASSQEWGWEHYV.

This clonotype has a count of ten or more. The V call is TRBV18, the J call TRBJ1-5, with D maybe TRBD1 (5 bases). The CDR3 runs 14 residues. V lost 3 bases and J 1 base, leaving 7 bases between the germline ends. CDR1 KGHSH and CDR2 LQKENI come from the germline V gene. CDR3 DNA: TGTGCCAGCTCACCGGGGGAGAGCAATCAGCCCCAGCATTTT. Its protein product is CASSPGESNQPQHF. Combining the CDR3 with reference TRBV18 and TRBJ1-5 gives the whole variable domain NAGVMQNPRHLVRRRGQEARLRCSPMKGHSHVYWYRQLPEEGLKFMVYLQKENIIDESGMPKERFSAEFPKEGPSILRIQQVVRGDSAAYFCASSPGESNQPQHFGDGTRLSIL.

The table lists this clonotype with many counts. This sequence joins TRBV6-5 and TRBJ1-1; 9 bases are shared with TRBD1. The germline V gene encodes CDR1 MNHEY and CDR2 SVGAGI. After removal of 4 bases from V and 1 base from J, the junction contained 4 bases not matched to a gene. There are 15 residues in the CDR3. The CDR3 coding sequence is TGTGCCAGCAGTTTTCCGGACAGGGGGAACACTGAAGCTTTCTTT. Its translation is CASSFPDRGNTEAFF.

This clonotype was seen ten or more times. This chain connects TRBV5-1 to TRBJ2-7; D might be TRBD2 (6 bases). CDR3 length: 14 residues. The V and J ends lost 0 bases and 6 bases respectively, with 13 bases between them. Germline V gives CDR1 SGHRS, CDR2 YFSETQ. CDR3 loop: CASSLAVAGSEQYF. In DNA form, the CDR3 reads TGCGCCAGCAGCTTGGCGGTTGCCGGGAGCGAGCAGTACTTC.

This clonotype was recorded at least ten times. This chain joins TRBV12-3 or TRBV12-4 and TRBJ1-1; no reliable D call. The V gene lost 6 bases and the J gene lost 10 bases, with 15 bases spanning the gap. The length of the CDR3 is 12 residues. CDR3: CASSQEAFRAFF. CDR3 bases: TGTGCCAGCAGCCAAGAGGCTTTCCGAGCTTTCTTT.